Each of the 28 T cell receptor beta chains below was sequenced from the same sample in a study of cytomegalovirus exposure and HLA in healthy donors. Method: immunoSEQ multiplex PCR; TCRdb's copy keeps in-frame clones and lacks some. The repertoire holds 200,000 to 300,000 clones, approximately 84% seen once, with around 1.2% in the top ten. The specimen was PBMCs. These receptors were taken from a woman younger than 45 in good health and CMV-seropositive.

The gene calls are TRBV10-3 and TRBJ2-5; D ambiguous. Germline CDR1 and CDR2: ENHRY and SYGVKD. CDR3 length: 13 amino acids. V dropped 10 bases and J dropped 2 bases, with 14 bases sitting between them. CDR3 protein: CATLGPLQETQYF. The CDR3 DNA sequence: TGTGCCACCCTTGGGCCTTTACAAGAGACCCAGTACTTC.

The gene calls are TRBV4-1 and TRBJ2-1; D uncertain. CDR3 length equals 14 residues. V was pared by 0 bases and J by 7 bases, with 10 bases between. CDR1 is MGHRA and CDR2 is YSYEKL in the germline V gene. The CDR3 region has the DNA TGCGCCAGCAGCCAAGATCCGTCTCGGAATGAGCAGTTCTTC. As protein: CASSQDPSRNEQFF.

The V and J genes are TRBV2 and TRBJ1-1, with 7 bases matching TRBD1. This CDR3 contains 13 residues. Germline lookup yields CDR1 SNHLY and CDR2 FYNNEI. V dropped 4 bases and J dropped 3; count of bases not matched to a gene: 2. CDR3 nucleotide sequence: TGTGCCAGCAGTGTCAGGGGGGACACTGAAGCTTTCTTT. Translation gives CASSVRGDTEAFF.

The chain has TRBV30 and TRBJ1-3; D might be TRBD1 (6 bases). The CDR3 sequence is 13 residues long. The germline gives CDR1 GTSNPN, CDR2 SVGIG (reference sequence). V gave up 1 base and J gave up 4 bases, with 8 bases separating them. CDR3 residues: CAWSAGQGNTIYF. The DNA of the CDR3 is TGTGCCTGGAGTGCCGGACAGGGAAACACCATATATTTT.

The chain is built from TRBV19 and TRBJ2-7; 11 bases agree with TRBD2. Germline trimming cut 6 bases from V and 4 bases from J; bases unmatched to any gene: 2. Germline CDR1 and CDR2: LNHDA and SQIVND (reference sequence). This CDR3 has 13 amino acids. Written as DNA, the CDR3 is TGTGCCAGTAGGGCTAGCGGGGGGTACGAGCAGTACTTC. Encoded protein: CASRASGGYEQYF. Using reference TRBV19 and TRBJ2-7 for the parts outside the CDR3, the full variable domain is DGGITQSPKYLFRKEGQNVTLSCEQNLNHDAMYWYRQDPGQGLRLIYYSQIVNDFQKGDIAEGYSVSREKKESFPLTVTSAQKNPTAFYLCASRASGGYEQYFGPGTRLTVT.

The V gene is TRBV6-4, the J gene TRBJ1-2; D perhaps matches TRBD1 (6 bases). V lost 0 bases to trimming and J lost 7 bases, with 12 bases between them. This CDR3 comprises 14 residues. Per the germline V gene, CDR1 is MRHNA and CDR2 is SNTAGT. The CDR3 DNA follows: TGTGCCAGCAGTGACTCGGGGGGGCGAGGTGGCTACACCTTC. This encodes CASSDSGGRGGYTF.

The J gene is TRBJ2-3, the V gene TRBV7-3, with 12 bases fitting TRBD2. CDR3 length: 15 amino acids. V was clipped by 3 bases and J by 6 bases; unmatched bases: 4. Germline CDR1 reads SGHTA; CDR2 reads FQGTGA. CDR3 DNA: TGTGCCAGCAGCTTCTCCGGGACTAGCGGGGATACGCAGTATTTT. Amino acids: CASSFSGTSGDTQYF. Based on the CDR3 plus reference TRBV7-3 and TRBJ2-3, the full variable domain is GAGVSQTPSNKVTEKGKYVELRCDPISGHTALYWYRQSLGQGPEFLIYFQGTGAADDSGLPNDRFFAVRPEGSVSTLKIQRTERGDSAVYLCASSFSGTSGDTQYFGPGTRLTVL.

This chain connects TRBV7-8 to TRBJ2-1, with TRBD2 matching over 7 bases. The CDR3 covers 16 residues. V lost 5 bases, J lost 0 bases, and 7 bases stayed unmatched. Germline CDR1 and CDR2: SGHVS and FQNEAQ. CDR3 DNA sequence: TGTGCCAGCAGCCCGGGAGGCCCGAGCTCCTACAATGAGCAGTTCTTC. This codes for CASSPGGPSSYNEQFF. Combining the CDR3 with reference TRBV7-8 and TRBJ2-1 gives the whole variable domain GAGVSQSPRYKVAKRGQDVALRCDPISGHVSLFWYQQALGQGPEFLTYFQNEAQLDKSGLPSDRFFAERPEGSVSTLKIQRTQQEDSAVYLCASSPGGPSSYNEQFFGPGTRLTVL.

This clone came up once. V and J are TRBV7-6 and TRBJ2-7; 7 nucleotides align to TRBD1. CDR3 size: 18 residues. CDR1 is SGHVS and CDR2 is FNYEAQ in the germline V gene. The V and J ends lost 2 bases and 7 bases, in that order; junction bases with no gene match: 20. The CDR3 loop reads CASSLRSGSTRGLGEQYF. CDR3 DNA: TGTGCCAGCAGCTTACGCTCGGGCTCAACTAGGGGGCTGGGGGAGCAGTACTTC.

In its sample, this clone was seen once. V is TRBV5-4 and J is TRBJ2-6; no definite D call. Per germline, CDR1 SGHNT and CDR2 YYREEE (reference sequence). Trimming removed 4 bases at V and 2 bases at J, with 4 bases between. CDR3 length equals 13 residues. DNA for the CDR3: TGTGCCAGCAGCCGGGCTGGGGCCAACGTCCTGACTTTC. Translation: CASSRAGANVLTF.

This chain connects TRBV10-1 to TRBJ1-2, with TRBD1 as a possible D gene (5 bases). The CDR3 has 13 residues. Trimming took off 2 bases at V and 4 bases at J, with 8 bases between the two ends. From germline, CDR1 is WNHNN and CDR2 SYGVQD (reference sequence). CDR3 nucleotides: TGCGCCAGCAGTGAGGACAGCCTCTATGGCTACACCTTC. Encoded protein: CASSEDSLYGYTF.

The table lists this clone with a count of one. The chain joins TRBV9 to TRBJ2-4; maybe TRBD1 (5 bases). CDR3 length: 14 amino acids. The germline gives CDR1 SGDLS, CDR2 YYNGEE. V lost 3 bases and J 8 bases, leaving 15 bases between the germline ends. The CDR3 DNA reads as TGTGCCAGCAGCGCCGGCCAGGGTAGAGACATTCAGTACTTC. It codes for CASSAGQGRDIQYF.

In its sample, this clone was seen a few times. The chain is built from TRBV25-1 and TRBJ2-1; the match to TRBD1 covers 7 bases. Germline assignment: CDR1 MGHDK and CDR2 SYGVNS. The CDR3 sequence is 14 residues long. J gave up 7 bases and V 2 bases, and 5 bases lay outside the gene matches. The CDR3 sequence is CASSEPNRGNEQFF. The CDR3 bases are TGTGCCAGCAGTGAACCTAACAGGGGAAATGAGCAGTTCTTC. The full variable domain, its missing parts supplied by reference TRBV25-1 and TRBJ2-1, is EADIYQTPRYLVIGTGKKITLECSQTMGHDKMYWYQQDPGMELHLIHYSYGVNSTEKGDLSSESTVSRIRTEHFPLTLESARPSHTSQYLCASSEPNRGNEQFFGPGTRLTVL.

CDR3 DNA sequence: TGTGCCAGCAGCAAGACAGGAAATGTGGGTGTTGAGACCCAGTACTTC. It is translated as CASSKTGNVGVETQYF. J is TRBJ2-5 and V is TRBV7-9, with D possibly TRBD1 on 6 matching bases. Deletions cut 5 bases from V and 5 bases from J, with 21 bases between. The CDR3 has 16 residues. Germline V gives CDR1 SEHNR, CDR2 FQNEAQ (reference sequence).

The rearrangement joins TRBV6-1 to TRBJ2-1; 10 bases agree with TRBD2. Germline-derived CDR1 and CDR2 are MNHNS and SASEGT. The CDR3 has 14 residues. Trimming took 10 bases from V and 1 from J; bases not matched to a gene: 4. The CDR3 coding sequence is TGTGCCACCCTTAGCGGGAGGTCCTACAATGAGCAGTTCTTC. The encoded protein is CATLSGRSYNEQFF.

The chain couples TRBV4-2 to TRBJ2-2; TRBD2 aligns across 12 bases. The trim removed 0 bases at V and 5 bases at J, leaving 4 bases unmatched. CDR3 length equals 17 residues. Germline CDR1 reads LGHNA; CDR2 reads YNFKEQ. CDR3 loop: CASSQDRTSGITGELFF. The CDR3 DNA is TGTGCCAGCAGCCAAGATAGGACTAGCGGGATAACCGGGGAGCTGTTTTTT.

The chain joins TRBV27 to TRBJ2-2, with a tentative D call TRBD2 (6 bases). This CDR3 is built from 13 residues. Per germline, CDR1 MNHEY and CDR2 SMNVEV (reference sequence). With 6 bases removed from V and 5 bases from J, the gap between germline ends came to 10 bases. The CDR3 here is CASRPTRTGELFF. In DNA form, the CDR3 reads TGTGCCAGCAGGCCGACTAGAACCGGGGAGCTGTTTTTT.

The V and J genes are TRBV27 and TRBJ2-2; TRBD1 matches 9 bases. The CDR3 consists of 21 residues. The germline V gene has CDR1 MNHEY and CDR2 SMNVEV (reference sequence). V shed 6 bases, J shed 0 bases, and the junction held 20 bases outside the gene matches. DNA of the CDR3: TGTGCCAGCAGAGGGGGTGGTCGGGACAGGGCCCATCCTGCGAACACCGGGGAGCTGTTTTTT. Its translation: CASRGGGRDRAHPANTGELFF.

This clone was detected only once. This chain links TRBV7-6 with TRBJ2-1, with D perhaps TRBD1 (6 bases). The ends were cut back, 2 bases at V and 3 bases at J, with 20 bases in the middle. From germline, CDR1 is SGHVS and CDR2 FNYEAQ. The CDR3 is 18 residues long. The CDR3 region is CASSLTLGRQGIYNEQFF. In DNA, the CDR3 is TGTGCCAGCAGCTTAACGCTGGGAAGGCAGGGGATCTACAATGAGCAGTTCTTC.

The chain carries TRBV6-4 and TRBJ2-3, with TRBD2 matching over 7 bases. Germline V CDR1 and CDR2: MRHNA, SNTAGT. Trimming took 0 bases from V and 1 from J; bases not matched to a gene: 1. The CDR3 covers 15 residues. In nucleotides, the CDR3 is TGTGCCAGCAGTGACTCAGGGAGGGGCACAGATACGCAGTATTTT. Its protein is CASSDSGRGTDTQYF.

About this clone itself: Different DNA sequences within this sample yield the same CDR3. CDR3 residues: CASSPRSSYEQYF. For the CDR3, the DNA is TGTGCCAGCTCACCCCGTAGCTCCTACGAGCAGTACTTC. The chain has TRBV18 and TRBJ2-7; D not certain. The germline V gene has CDR1 KGHSH and CDR2 LQKENI. V lost 3 bases to trimming and J lost 0 bases, with 6 bases between them. This CDR3 region has 13 residues.

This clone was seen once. CDR3 sequence: CSVIDQGIYEQYF. The CDR3 nucleotides read TGCAGCGTCATCGATCAGGGGATCTACGAGCAGTACTTC. The rearrangement uses TRBV29-1 and TRBJ2-7; D possibly corresponds to TRBD1 (6 bases). The CDR3 is made up of 13 amino acids. Between the trimmed V and J ends, which lost 6 bases and 3 bases, there was a span of 15 bases. Looked up from germline, CDR1 is SQVTM and CDR2 is ANQGSEA.

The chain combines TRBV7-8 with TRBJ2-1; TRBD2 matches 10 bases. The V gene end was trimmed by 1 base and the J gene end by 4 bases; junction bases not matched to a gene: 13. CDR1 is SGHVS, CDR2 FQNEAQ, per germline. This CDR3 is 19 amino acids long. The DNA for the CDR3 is TGTGCCAGCAGCTTAGAATTCGGGTCGGGACTAGCGACATACAATGAGCAGTTCTTC. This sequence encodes CASSLEFGSGLATYNEQFF.

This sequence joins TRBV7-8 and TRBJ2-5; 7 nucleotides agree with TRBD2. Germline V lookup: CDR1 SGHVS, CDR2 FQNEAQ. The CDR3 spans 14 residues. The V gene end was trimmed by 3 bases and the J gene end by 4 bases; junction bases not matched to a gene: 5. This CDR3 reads CASSFGAGAETQYF. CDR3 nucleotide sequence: TGTGCCAGCAGCTTCGGGGCGGGAGCAGAGACCCAGTACTTC.

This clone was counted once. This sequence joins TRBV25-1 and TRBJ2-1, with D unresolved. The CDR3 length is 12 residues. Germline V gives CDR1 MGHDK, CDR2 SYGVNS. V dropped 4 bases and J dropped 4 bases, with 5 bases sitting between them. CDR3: CASSGGYNEQFF. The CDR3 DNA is TGTGCCAGCAGTGGAGGTTACAATGAGCAGTTCTTC.

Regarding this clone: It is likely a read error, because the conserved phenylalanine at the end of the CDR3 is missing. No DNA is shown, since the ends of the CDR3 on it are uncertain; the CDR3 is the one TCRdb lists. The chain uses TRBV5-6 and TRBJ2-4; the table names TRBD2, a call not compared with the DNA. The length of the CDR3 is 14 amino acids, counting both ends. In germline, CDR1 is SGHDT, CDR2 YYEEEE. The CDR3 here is CASSLRTSGRPVVP.

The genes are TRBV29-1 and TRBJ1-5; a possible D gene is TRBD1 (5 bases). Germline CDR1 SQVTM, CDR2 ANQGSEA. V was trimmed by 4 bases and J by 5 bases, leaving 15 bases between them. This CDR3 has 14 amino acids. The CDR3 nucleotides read TGCAGCGTTGCGGGGGACGGAGGGCATCAGCCCCAGCATTTT. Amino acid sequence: CSVAGDGGHQPQHF.

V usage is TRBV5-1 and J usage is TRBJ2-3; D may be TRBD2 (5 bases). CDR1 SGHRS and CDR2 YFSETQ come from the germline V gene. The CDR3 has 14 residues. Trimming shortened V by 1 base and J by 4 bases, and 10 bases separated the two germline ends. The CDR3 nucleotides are TGCGCCAGCAGCTTGAATATGGGAGCAGATACGCAGTATTTT. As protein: CASSLNMGADTQYF.